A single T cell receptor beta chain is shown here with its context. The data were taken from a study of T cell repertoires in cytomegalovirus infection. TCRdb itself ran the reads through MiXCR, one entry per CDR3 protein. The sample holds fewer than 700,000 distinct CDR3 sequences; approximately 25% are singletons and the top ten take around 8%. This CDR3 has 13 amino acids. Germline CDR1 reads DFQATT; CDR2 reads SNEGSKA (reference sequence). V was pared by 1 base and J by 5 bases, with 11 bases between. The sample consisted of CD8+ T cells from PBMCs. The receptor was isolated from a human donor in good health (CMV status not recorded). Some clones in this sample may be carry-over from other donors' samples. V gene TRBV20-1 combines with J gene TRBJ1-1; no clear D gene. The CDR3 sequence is CSARAETETEAFF. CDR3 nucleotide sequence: TGCAGTGCTAGAGCTGAAACCGAAACTGAAGCTTTCTTT.